Listed below are T cell receptor beta chains from one sample, sequenced in a study of cytomegalovirus exposure and HLA in healthy donors. Method: immunoSEQ multiplex PCR; TCRdb's copy keeps in-frame clones and lacks some. Here the sample spans 120,000 or so clones, about 88% being singletons. What was sequenced was PBMCs. Source of these receptors: a woman in her late teens or twenties in good health and CMV-seronegative. Each CDR3 is given with its conserved first and last residue. A D gene is named only where the DNA matches it firmly. Where a row states a size, it is once, few, many or the class of an expanded clone; other rows omit it.

d_gene	j_gene	abundance	v_gene	CDR3aa	CDR3nt
NA	TRBJ1-2	NA	TRBV5-4	CASSFGGDYGYTF	TGTGCCAGCAGCTTCGGAGGCGACTATGGCTACACCTTC
NA	TRBJ2-2	NA	TRBV4-3	CASSQDPYSSNTGELFF	TGCGCCAGCAGCCAAGATCCATACAGTTCGAACACCGGGGAGCTGTTTTTT
TRBD1	TRBJ1-1	NA	TRBV10-2	CASSEPGQANTEAFF	TGCGCCAGCAGCGAACCCGGACAGGCGAACACTGAAGCTTTCTTT
TRBD1	TRBJ2-7	NA	TRBV5-1	CASSWDRVEGEQYF	TGCGCCAGCAGCTGGGACAGGGTCGAAGGCGAGCAGTACTTC
NA	TRBJ2-2	NA	TRBV6-5	CASRPGHEVSGELFF	TGTGCCAGCAGGCCGGGACACGAGGTCTCCGGGGAGCTGTTTTTT
NA	TRBJ2-2	NA	TRBV5-1	CASSPSNTGELFF	TGCGCCAGCAGCCCTTCGAACACCGGGGAGCTGTTTTTT
NA	TRBJ2-3	NA	TRBV9	CASSVEQVDTQYF	TGTGCCAGCAGCGTAGAACAAGTGGATACGCAGTATTTT
TRBD2	TRBJ2-2	NA	TRBV18	CASSPFSASGNTGELFF	TGTGCCAGCTCACCATTCTCGGCTAGCGGAAACACCGGGGAGCTGTTTTTT
TRBD2	TRBJ2-2	NA	TRBV19	CASHRILAGGNPGELFF	TGTGCCAGCCACCGGATCCTAGCGGGGGGGAACCCCGGGGAGCTGTTTTTT
NA	TRBJ1-4	NA	TRBV9	CASSVGGGNEKLFF	TGTGCCAGCAGCGTCGGGGGGGGTAATGAAAAACTGTTTTTT
NA	TRBJ2-7	NA	TRBV19	CASQGSVGTNYEQYF	TGTGCCAGCCAGGGTTCGGTAGGGACAAACTACGAGCAGTACTTC
NA	TRBJ2-5	NA	TRBV4-2	CASSQGLVRAQETQYF	TGTGCCAGCAGCCAAGGATTGGTGAGGGCACAAGAGACCCAGTACTTC
TRBD2	TRBJ2-5	NA	TRBV15	CATSRVLGQGYGGVSETQYF	TGTGCCACCAGCAGAGTCCTAGGGCAGGGATACGGGGGGGTATCCGAGACCCAGTACTTC
NA	TRBJ1-1	NA	TRBV7-8	CASTLQGRDTEAFF	TGTGCCAGCACCCTACAGGGTCGAGACACTGAAGCTTTCTTT
NA	TRBJ2-2	NA	TRBV27	CASSLTGNTGELFF	TGTGCCAGCAGCCTGACAGGGAACACCGGGGAGCTGTTTTTT
NA	TRBJ2-4	NA	TRBV10-3	CAISEQGGVRVGAKNIQYF	TGTGCCATCAGTGAGCAGGGTGGGGTGCGCGTCGGGGCCAAAAACATTCAGTACTTC
NA	TRBJ1-1	NA	TRBV30	CAWNKAGFTEAFF	TGTGCCTGGAACAAAGCGGGTTTCACTGAAGCTTTCTTT
TRBD1	TRBJ1-1	NA	TRBV6-1	CASSIRTGGNAFF	TGTGCCAGCAGCATAAGGACAGGGGGTAACGCTTTCTTT
NA	TRBJ2-1	NA	TRBV5-1	CASRMSSYNEQFF	TGCGCCAGCAGGATGAGCTCCTACAATGAGCAGTTCTTC
NA	TRBJ1-1	NA	TRBV2	CASSDPAGGVHTEAFF	TGTGCCAGCAGTGATCCCGCTGGAGGGGTACACACTGAAGCTTTCTTT
NA	TRBJ2-7	NA	TRBV10-1	CASSAGTWDQGDTGEQYF	TGCGCCAGCAGCGCGGGAACGTGGGATCAGGGGGATACGGGCGAGCAGTACTTC
TRBD1	TRBJ2-3	NA	TRBV28	CASSIIPGQGLDTQYF	TGTGCCAGCAGTATTATACCGGGACAGGGACTAGATACGCAGTATTTT
TRBD1	TRBJ1-3	NA	TRBV6-1	CATKDRGFGNTIYF	TGTGCCACAAAGGACAGGGGCTTTGGAAACACCATATATTTT
TRBD1	TRBJ1-2	NA	TRBV15	CATSREVQGAAYGYTF	TGTGCCACCAGCAGAGAAGTGCAGGGGGCAGCCTATGGCTACACCTTC
NA	TRBJ2-1	NA	TRBV27	CASSLSKGVKDNEQFF	TGTGCCAGCAGTTTATCAAAGGGGGTCAAGGACAATGAGCAGTTCTTC
TRBD2	TRBJ2-7	few	TRBV19	CASSKGLAGVLSF	TGTGCCAGTAGTAAGGGACTAGCGGGAGTTCTGTCCTTC
NA	TRBJ2-2	NA	TRBV30	CAWSIGAGELFF	TGTGCCTGGAGTATCGGGGCCGGGGAGCTGTTTTTT